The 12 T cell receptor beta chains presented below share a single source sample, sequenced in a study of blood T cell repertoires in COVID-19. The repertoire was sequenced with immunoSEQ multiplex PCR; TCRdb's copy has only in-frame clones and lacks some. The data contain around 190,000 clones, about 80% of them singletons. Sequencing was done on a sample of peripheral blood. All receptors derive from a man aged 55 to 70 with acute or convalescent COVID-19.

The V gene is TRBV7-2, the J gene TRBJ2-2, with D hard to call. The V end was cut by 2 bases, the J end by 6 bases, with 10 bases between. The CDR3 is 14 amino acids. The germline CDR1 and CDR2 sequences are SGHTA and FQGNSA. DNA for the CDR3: TGTGCCAGCAGCTTATTAAGTACGGCCGGGGAGCTGTTTTTT. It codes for CASSLLSTAGELFF.

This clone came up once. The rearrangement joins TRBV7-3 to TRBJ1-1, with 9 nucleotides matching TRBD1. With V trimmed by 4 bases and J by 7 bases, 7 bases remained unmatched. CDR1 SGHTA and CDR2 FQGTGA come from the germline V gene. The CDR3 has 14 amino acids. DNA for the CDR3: TGTGCCAGCAGCTCCGGGACAGGGAGTGTTGAAGCTTTCTTT. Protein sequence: CASSSGTGSVEAFF.

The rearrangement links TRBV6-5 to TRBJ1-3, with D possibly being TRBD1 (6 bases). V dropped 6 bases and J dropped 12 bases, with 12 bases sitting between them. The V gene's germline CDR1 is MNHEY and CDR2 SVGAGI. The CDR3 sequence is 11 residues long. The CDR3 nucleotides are TGTGCCAGCAGCTCTGGGACATACATATATTTT. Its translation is CASSSGTYIYF.

CDR3 nucleotide sequence: TGTGCCAGCAGCTTAGCTACAAGTAATTCACCCCTCCACTTT. This codes for CASSLATSNSPLHF. The chain couples TRBV11-1 to TRBJ1-6; D not resolved. Germline values: CDR1 SGHAT, CDR2 FQDESV (reference sequence). Trimming removed 0 bases at V and 6 bases at J, with 6 bases between. The CDR3 totals 14 residues.

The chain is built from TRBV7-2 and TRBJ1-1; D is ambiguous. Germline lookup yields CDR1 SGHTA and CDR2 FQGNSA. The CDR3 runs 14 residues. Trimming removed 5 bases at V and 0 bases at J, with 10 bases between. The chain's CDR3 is CASSPGSLNTEAFF. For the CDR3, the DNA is TGTGCCAGCAGCCCCGGGTCTTTGAACACTGAAGCTTTCTTT.

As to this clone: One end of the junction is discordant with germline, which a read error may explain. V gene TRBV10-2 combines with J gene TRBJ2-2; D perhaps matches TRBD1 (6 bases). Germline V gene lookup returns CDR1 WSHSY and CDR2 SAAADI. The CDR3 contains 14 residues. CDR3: CASWGQGNPGELFF. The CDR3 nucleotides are TGCGCCAGCTGGGGGCAGGGGAACCCCGGGGAGCTGTTTTTT.

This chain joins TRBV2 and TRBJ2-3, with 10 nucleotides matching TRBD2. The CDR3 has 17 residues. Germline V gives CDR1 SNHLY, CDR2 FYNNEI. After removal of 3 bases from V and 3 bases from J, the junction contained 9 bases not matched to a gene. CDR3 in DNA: TGTGCCAGCAGTGAGTCGGGGACTAGCGAACTGACAGATACGCAGTATTTT. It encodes CASSESGTSELTDTQYF.

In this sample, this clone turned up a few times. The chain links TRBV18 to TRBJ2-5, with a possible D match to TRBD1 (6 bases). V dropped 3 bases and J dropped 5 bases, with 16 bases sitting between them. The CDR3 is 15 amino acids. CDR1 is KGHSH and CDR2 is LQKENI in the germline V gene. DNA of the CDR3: TGTGCCAGCTCACCGCGGACCGGGCAGGGGGAGACCCAGTACTTC. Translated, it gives CASSPRTGQGETQYF.

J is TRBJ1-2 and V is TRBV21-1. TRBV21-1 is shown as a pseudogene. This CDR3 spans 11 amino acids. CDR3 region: CASRAFGGYTF. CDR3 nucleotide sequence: TGTGCCAGCAGGGCTTTCGGGGGCTACACCTTC.

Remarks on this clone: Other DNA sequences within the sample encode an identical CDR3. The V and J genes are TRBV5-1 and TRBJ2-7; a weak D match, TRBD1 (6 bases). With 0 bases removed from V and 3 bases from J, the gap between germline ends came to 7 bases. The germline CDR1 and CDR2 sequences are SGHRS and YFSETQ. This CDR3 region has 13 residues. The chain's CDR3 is CASSLDRVYEQYF. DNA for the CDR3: TGCGCCAGCAGCTTGGACAGGGTCTACGAGCAGTACTTC. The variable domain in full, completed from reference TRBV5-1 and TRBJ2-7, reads KAGVTQTPRYLIKTRGQQVTLSCSPISGHRSVSWYQQTPGQGLQFLFEYFSETQRNKGNFPGRFSGRQFSNSRSEMNVSTLELGDSALYLCASSLDRVYEQYFGPGTRLTVT.

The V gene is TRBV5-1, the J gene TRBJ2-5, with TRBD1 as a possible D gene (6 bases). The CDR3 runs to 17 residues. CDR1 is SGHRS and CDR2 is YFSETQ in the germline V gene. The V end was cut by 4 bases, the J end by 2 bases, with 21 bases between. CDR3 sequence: CASSIGIGGKRQETQYF. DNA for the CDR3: TGCGCCAGCAGCATTGGAATAGGGGGTAAGCGTCAAGAGACCCAGTACTTC.

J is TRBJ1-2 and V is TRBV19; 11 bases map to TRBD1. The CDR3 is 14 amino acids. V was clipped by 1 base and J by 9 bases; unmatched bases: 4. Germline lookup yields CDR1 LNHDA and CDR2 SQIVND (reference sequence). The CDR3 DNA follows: TGTGCCAGTAGTATAGGATGGACAGGGGGCAGCTACACCTTC. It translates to CASSIGWTGGSYTF.